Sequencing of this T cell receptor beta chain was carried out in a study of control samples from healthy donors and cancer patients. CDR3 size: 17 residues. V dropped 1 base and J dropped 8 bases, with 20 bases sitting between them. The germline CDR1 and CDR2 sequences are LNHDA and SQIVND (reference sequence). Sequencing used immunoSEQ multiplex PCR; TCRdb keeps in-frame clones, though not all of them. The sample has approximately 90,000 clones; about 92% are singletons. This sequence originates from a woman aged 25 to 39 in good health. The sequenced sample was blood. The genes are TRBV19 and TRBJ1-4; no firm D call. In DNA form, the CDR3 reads TGTGCCAGTAGTATAGCTCACTTCAGGCAGGAGTTGGAAAAACTGTTTTTT. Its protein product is CASSIAHFRQELEKLFF.